Listed here are 19 T cell receptor beta chains from one sample, sequenced in a study of T cells in Graves' hyperthyroidism and ophthalmopathy. RNA transcripts yielded amplified TCR beta CDR3 regions. First-round RT-PCR with HTBI primers amplified the TCR CDR3 region. TCRdb re-analysed the multiplex PCR reads in MiXCR, keeping a single row per CDR3 protein. The sample lists about 37,000 distinct CDR3 sequences; around half were seen once. The source material was blood. These TCRs come from a man aged 40-55 years with Graves' ophthalmopathy.

This chain uses TRBV19 with TRBJ2-1; D call uncertain. With 7 bases removed from V and 3 bases from J, the gap between germline ends came to 13 bases. Germline V gives CDR1 LNHDA, CDR2 SQIVND (reference sequence). The CDR3 has 14 residues. CDR3: CASKVQPIYNEQFF. CDR3 DNA sequence: TGTGCCAGTAAGGTACAGCCTATCTACAATGAGCAGTTCTTC.

The rearrangement uses TRBV20-1 and TRBJ2-7, with TRBD2 matching 12 bases. This CDR3 spans 13 amino acids. V dropped 6 bases and J dropped 6; count of bases not matched to a gene: 6. CDR1 and CDR2 from the germline V gene are DFQATT and SNEGSKA (reference sequence). CDR3 residues: CSAATSGRGEQYF. Written as DNA, the CDR3 is TGCAGTGCCGCGACTAGCGGGAGAGGCGAGCAGTACTTC.

The genes are TRBV11-2 and TRBJ2-7; a weak D match, TRBD2 (5 bases). From germline, CDR1 is SGHAT and CDR2 FQNNGV. The CDR3 contains 12 residues. V shed 7 bases and J shed 4 bases, with 11 bases lying between them. CDR3 coding DNA: TGTGCCAGCACGAGGGCGGTTTACGAGCAGTACTTC. Its translation: CASTRAVYEQYF.

For the CDR3, the DNA is TGTGCCAGCAGCTTGGGAGGGCAGATTATCTACGAGCAGTACTTC. Its protein is CASSLGGQIIYEQYF. This chain connects TRBV5-8 to TRBJ2-7, with D tentatively TRBD2 (5 bases). V was trimmed by 0 bases and J by 3 bases, leaving 13 bases between them. The CDR3 runs 15 residues. Looked up from germline, CDR1 is SGHTS and CDR2 is YDEGEE.

A word on this clonotype: The CDR3 end shows no conserved phenylalanine or tryptophan, and so a read error is likely. V usage is TRBV7-9 and J usage is TRBJ1-1; D uncertain. Germline CDR1 SEHNR, CDR2 FQNEAQ (reference sequence). V lost 4 bases to trimming and J lost 8 bases, with 17 bases between them. This CDR3 has 14 residues. CDR3: CASSYTSGSTEAFL. The CDR3 nucleotides read TGTGCCAGCAGCTACACTAGCGGGAGCACAGAAGCTTTCTTG.

The rearrangement uses TRBV20-1 and TRBJ2-1, with 7 nucleotides matching TRBD2. CDR1 and CDR2 (germline): DFQATT, SNEGSKA (reference sequence). The CDR3 is 15 residues long. V trimming: 4 bases; J trimming: 0 bases; junction bases outside the gene matches: 6. In DNA form, the CDR3 reads TGCAGTGCTACGAGGCGGGGGAGCTCCTACAATGAGCAGTTCTTC. Protein: CSATRRGSSYNEQFF.

This clonotype occurred many times. V usage is TRBV28 and J usage is TRBJ1-1; no clear D gene. Per the germline V gene, CDR1 is MDHEN and CDR2 is SYDVKM. The CDR3 covers 14 residues. Trimming took off 7 bases at V and 2 bases at J, with 14 bases between the two ends. Here the CDR3 reads CASILNKANTEAFF. The CDR3 DNA follows: TGTGCCAGCATCTTAAACAAAGCCAACACTGAAGCTTTCTTT. The entire variable domain, with the rest obtained from reference TRBV28 and TRBJ1-1, is as follows: DVKVTQSSRYLVKRTGEKVFLECVQDMDHENMFWYRQDPGLGLRLIYFSYDVKMKEKGDIPEGYSVSREKKERFSLILESASTNQTSMYLCASILNKANTEAFFGQGTRLTVV.

The J gene is TRBJ2-7, the V gene TRBV9; 11 bases line up with TRBD2. With V trimmed by 3 bases and J by 5 bases, 4 bases remained unmatched. The CDR3 length is 14 residues. Germline CDR1 is SGDLS and CDR2 is YYNGEE. CDR3 bases: TGTGCCAGCAGCGCCACTAGCGGGAGTCACGAGCAGTACTTC. This encodes CASSATSGSHEQYF. Full variable domain (remainder filled in from reference TRBV9 and TRBJ2-7): DSGVTQTPKHLITATGQRVTLRCSPRSGDLSVYWYQQSLDQGLQFLIQYYNGEERAKGNILERFSAQQFPDLHSELNLSSLELGDSALYFCASSATSGSHEQYFGPGTRLTVT.

The rearrangement links TRBV6-1 to TRBJ2-1, with TRBD2 as a possible D gene (5 bases). The CDR3 is made up of 15 amino acids. The V gene's germline CDR1 is MNHNS and CDR2 SASEGT. The ends were cut back, 4 bases at V and 2 bases at J, with 12 bases in the middle. CDR3 region: CASSGAAVAYNEQFF. The CDR3 DNA reads TGTGCCAGCAGTGGAGCAGCGGTTGCCTACAATGAGCAGTTCTTC.

This CDR3 is CASSSGTGRDTQYF. DNA for the CDR3: TGTGCCAGCAGTTCCGGGACAGGGAGAGATACGCAGTATTTT. V usage is TRBV7-2 and J usage is TRBJ2-3; TRBD1 agrees at 9 bases. Per germline, CDR1 SGHTA and CDR2 FQGNSA. V dropped 6 bases and J dropped 5; count of bases not matched to a gene: 6. The CDR3 extends over 14 amino acids.

This chain uses TRBV19 with TRBJ1-5; unclear D gene. Trimming took 8 bases from V and 4 from J, leaving 15 bases between them. The CDR3 totals 14 residues. Looked up from germline, CDR1 is LNHDA and CDR2 is SQIVND (reference sequence). The CDR3 region is CASDPGWKNQPQHF. As DNA, the CDR3 is TGTGCCAGTGATCCGGGCTGGAAAAATCAGCCCCAGCATTTT. Full variable domain (remainder filled in from reference TRBV19 and TRBJ1-5): DGGITQSPKYLFRKEGQNVTLSCEQNLNHDAMYWYRQDPGQGLRLIYYSQIVNDFQKGDIAEGYSVSREKKESFPLTVTSAQKNPTAFYLCASDPGWKNQPQHFGDGTRLSIL.

The rearrangement joins TRBV7-3 to TRBJ1-1; weak D call: TRBD1 (5 bases). This CDR3 contains 14 residues. The germline V gene encodes CDR1 SGHTA and CDR2 FQGTGA. V lost 4 bases and J 4 bases, leaving 13 bases between the germline ends. This CDR3 is CASSSGTAGTEAFF. CDR3 coding DNA: TGTGCCAGCAGCTCCGGGACCGCGGGCACTGAAGCTTTCTTT.

About this clonotype: The conserved phenylalanine or tryptophan is not found at the CDR3 terminus, so this likely reflects a read error. It is unclear where the CDR3 begins or ends on the DNA, so no DNA is shown, and the CDR3 is as TCRdb lists it. The chain's CDR3 is CASIGGSGTLSI. The chain employs TRBV3-1 and TRBJ2-2; no check of the table's D call, TRBD2, against the DNA was made. Germline values: CDR1 LGHDT, CDR2 YNNKEL (reference sequence). 12 amino acids form the CDR3, both terminal residues included.

The V call is TRBV20-1, the J call TRBJ1-6; 9 positions match TRBD1. The CDR3 spans 14 residues. The V and J ends lost 6 bases and 7 bases, in that order; junction bases with no gene match: 7. The germline gives CDR1 DFQATT, CDR2 SNEGSKA (reference sequence). CDR3 in DNA: TGCAGTGCCGGGGACAGGGCGTCAAATTCACCCCTCCACTTT. Translation: CSAGDRASNSPLHF.

This clonotype showed up just a few times. V and J are TRBV29-1 and TRBJ2-1; no reliable D call. Germline loops: CDR1 SQVTM, CDR2 ANQGSEA. This CDR3 has 14 residues. V lost 3 bases to trimming and J lost 4 bases, with 13 bases between them. The chain's CDR3 is CSVDKDTGYNEQFF. The CDR3 DNA reads TGCAGCGTTGACAAGGATACTGGTTACAATGAGCAGTTCTTC.

J is TRBJ1-5 and V is TRBV20-1; 9 bases agree with TRBD1. The V segment lost 5 bases and the J segment 7 bases; nucleotides outside the gene matches: 15. The CDR3 loop spans 16 amino acids. In germline, CDR1 is DFQATT, CDR2 SNEGSKA (reference sequence). The CDR3 loop reads CSAALADRGGGQPQHF. The CDR3 DNA is TGCAGTGCTGCCCTCGCGGACAGGGGAGGGGGGCAGCCCCAGCATTTT.

The chain joins TRBV20-1 to TRBJ2-7; D is tentatively TRBD1 or TRBD2 (6 bases each). The CDR3 runs to 15 residues. Germline V gives CDR1 DFQATT, CDR2 SNEGSKA (reference sequence). V was trimmed by 4 bases and J by 7 bases, leaving 23 bases between them. CDR3 nucleotides: TGCAGTGCTATTCCATTAAGGGGGGACACCGGGGAGCAGTACTTC. Translating it yields CSAIPLRGDTGEQYF.

The V gene is TRBV7-6, the J gene TRBJ1-2; D is unresolved. The ends were cut back, 5 bases at V and 8 bases at J, with 12 bases in the middle. CDR1 is SGHVS and CDR2 is FNYEAQ in the germline V gene. CDR3 size: 12 residues. This CDR3 is CASSPRPDGYTF. Here the CDR3 DNA reads TGTGCCAGCAGCCCGAGACCGGACGGCTACACCTTC.

The chain combines TRBV10-3 with TRBJ2-5; TRBD1 might be the D (6 bases). The CDR3 consists of 13 residues. Trimming took off 2 bases at V and 9 bases at J, with 13 bases between the two ends. CDR1 and CDR2 from the germline V gene are ENHRY and SYGVKD. CDR3 protein: CAISEGRGEAQYF. As DNA, the CDR3 is TGTGCCATCAGTGAGGGCAGGGGTGAGGCCCAGTACTTC.